The 6 T cell receptor beta chains below were found in one sample sequenced in a study of T-cell memory formation after mild COVID-19. TCRdb used MiXCR to reprocess the 5' RACE reads, holding one entry per CDR3 protein. The data contain approximately 500,000 distinct CDR3 sequences, roughly 23% of them seen just once; the ten biggest clones take up under 15%. What was sequenced was PBMCs or a T cell subset sorted from them (not recorded which). The receptors were gathered from an adult woman who had mild COVID-19 (a few samples of this study predate the infection). Cell type and time point are not known.

The chain couples TRBV13 to TRBJ1-2; 9 nucleotides match TRBD1. V dropped 5 bases and J dropped 6; count of bases not matched to a gene: 7. Germline CDR1 and CDR2: PRHDT and FYEKMQ (reference sequence). The CDR3 contains 14 residues. The DNA of the CDR3 is TGTGCCAGCAGCAGACAGGGGGGATTGCATGGCTACACCTTC. Its translation is CASSRQGGLHGYTF.

The rearrangement uses TRBV9 and TRBJ1-6, with TRBD1 matching over 10 bases. CDR3 length: 14 amino acids. Germline assignment: CDR1 SGDLS and CDR2 YYNGEE. Germline trimming cut 5 bases from V and 9 bases from J; bases unmatched to any gene: 5. The CDR3 here is CASSVDRGVSPLHF. CDR3 DNA: TGTGCCAGCAGTGTGGACAGGGGGGTTTCACCCCTCCACTTT.

This clonotype has more than one count but fewer than ten. The chain joins TRBV11-2 to TRBJ1-2, with D uncertain. This CDR3 is 13 amino acids long. Germline assignment: CDR1 SGHAT and CDR2 FQNNGV. Trimming pared 2 bases from V and 2 bases from J, leaving 6 bases between. The CDR3 spells CASSLNGNYGYTF. CDR3 nucleotides: TGTGCCAGCAGCTTAAACGGGAACTATGGCTACACCTTC.

There are a few counts of this clonotype. V usage is TRBV10-2 and J usage is TRBJ1-1; TRBD1 agrees at 7 bases. The J segment lost 1 base and the V segment lost 7 bases, leaving 3 bases of the junction unmatched. The CDR3 covers 13 residues. Germline V lookup: CDR1 WSHSY, CDR2 SAAADI. In DNA form, the CDR3 reads TGCGCCAGCAAGGGACAGTGGAACACTGAAGCTTTCTTT. Its protein product is CASKGQWNTEAFF.

The rearrangement joins TRBV7-8 to TRBJ2-7; no clear D. Germline CDR1 reads SGHVS; CDR2 reads FQNEAQ. The CDR3 is 13 residues long. V was pared by 5 bases and J by 9 bases, with 17 bases between. CDR3 amino acids: CASSPNTANGQYF. The CDR3 region has the DNA TGTGCCAGCAGCCCGAACACCGCCAACGGGCAGTACTTC.

In its sample, this clonotype was seen a few times. V and J are TRBV20-1 and TRBJ2-1, with TRBD2 matching over 7 bases. Germline values: CDR1 DFQATT, CDR2 SNEGSKA (reference sequence). V shed 3 bases, J shed 3 bases, and the junction held 5 bases outside the gene matches. CDR3 length equals 14 residues. CDR3 DNA: TGCAGTGCTAGTCTGGGAGGGGACTACAATGAGCAGTTCTTC. Residues: CSASLGGDYNEQFF.